This TCR beta chain was found in a study of T cell responses to AZD1222 COVID-19 vaccine. Only in-frame clones appear in the TCRdb table, and some are missing; sequencing was by immunoSEQ multiplex PCR. The sample holds under 70,000 clones, 70% to 80% seen once. J gave up 8 bases and V 7 bases, and 10 bases lay outside the gene matches. The CDR3 runs 14 residues. CDR1 and CDR2 from the germline V gene are LNHDA and SQIVND (reference sequence). Sequencing used peripheral blood, obtained on day 0 of MenACWY control vaccination. The receptor was isolated from an adult in good health. The chain combines TRBV19 with TRBJ1-4; TRBD1 aligns across 7 bases. The DNA for the CDR3 is TGTGCCAGTACCACAGACAGGGCGGAGGAAAAACTGTTTTTT. Translation gives CASTTDRAEEKLFF.